Sequencing of this TCR beta chain was carried out in a study of siplizumab effects on memory and regulatory T cells. Study observations and caveats: The diversity of naive T cells seemed greater than that of memory cells, and their alloresponse contribution seemed major. Alloreactive sequences traceable to unstimulated CD4+ memory cells were significantly reduced by siplizumab. No assignable naive or memory phenotype existed for roughly 75-97% of proliferating CD4+ or CD8+ clones. Where siplizumab was present, mappable alloreactive CD4+ clones averaged about 67% Treg-derived, compared with about 25% in controls.

Comments on this clone: Antigen specificity is unknown.

Clones were sequenced by immunoSEQ multiplex PCR, and TCRdb holds only the in-frame ones, with some missing. The table has more than 95,000 clones, roughly 94% seen once. Germline V gene data show CDR1 as SGHTA and CDR2 as FQGNSA. Between the trimmed V and J ends, which lost 6 bases and 0 bases, there was a span of 14 bases. This CDR3 is built from 15 residues. Sequencing was performed on non-Treg CD4+ T cells sorted from blood. The rearrangement joins TRBV7-2 to TRBJ2-5; D ambiguous. This clonotype was obtained from a human donor in good health. The DNA for the CDR3 is TGTGCCAGCAGAAAAATGGGTCTGGACCAAGAGACCCAGTACTTC. Its translation is CASRKMGLDQETQYF.